This T cell receptor (beta chain) was recovered during a study of T cell responses to AZD1222 COVID-19 vaccine. About the research overall: Second-dose schedules of about 4 or about 12 weeks were combined. Findings and limits, study-wide: Spike as a whole was targeted by vaccine-associated CD4 TCRs, dominant at 160-218 and 743-854. The repertoires were collected only after the peak T cell response. White British donors predominated, females outnumbered males, and clonal diversity was possibly underestimated.

This CDR3 has 16 amino acids. V was clipped by 4 bases and J by 3 bases, with 17 bases between them. Per the germline V gene, CDR1 is SGHDT and CDR2 is YYEEEE. A remark on this clone: Its target is not known.

Here immunoSEQ multiplex PCR was the method, and the copy in TCRdb shows in-frame clones only, minus some. The sample includes 80,000 or so clones, 85% to 95% of them seen just once. The clonotype was recovered from an adult in good health. The specimen was peripheral blood, collected on day 0 of AZD1222 vaccination. The gene calls are TRBV5-6 and TRBJ1-5, with TRBD1 as a possible D gene (6 bases). This CDR3 reads CASSRGHPETNQPQHF. DNA of the CDR3: TGTGCCAGCAGCAGGGGACACCCCGAGACCAATCAGCCCCAGCATTTT.